This entry lists 10 T cell receptor beta chains sequenced from one sample in a study of blood T cell repertoires in COVID-19. The table came from immunoSEQ multiplex PCR; TCRdb's copy has only in-frame clones and leaves some out. This table has about 150,000 clones, around 84% appearing once. Sequenced: PBMCs or T cells enriched from blood (not recorded which). All receptors come from a woman aged 45-59 years who had recovered from COVID-19.

The V and J genes are TRBV5-1 and TRBJ1-1, with D perhaps matching TRBD1 (5 bases). Germline V CDR1 and CDR2: SGHRS, YFSETQ. There are 14 residues in the CDR3. V was trimmed by 2 bases and J by 1 base, leaving 9 bases between them. The CDR3 is CASSLVGENTEAFF. The CDR3 nucleotides read TGCGCCAGCAGCTTAGTAGGGGAGAACACTGAAGCTTTCTTT. The full variable domain, completed using reference TRBV5-1 and TRBJ1-1, is KAGVTQTPRYLIKTRGQQVTLSCSPISGHRSVSWYQQTPGQGLQFLFEYFSETQRNKGNFPGRFSGRQFSNSRSEMNVSTLELGDSALYLCASSLVGENTEAFFGQGTRLTVV.

The V call is TRBV11-2, the J call TRBJ1-2; 7 bases map to TRBD1. This CDR3 has 14 residues. Germline V lookup: CDR1 SGHAT, CDR2 FQNNGV. Trimming took 2 bases from V and 7 from J; bases not matched to a gene: 7. CDR3 DNA sequence: TGTGCCAGCAGCTTAAGATCAGGGGGTGGTGGCTACACCTTC. Translation: CASSLRSGGGGYTF.

This rearrangement joins TRBV2 to TRBJ1-6, with a weak D call TRBD1 (6 bases). The CDR3 is 15 amino acids. The V end was cut by 8 bases, the J end by 9 bases, with 20 bases between. Looked up from germline, CDR1 is SNHLY and CDR2 is FYNNEI. CDR3 amino acids: CASRPTRDNPSPLHF. The CDR3 DNA sequence: TGTGCCAGCCGCCCTACCCGGGACAACCCTTCACCCCTCCACTTT.

This clone was recorded only once. The rearrangement uses TRBV15 and TRBJ1-4; D may be TRBD1 (5 bases). V was trimmed by 8 bases and J by 8 bases, leaving 15 bases between them. CDR1 and CDR2 (germline): LNHNV, YYDKDF (reference sequence). CDR3 length: 13 amino acids. CDR3 DNA sequence: TGTGCCACCCAGGGCCCAGGCGGAGAAAAACTGTTTTTT. This gives the protein CATQGPGGEKLFF.

This rearrangement joins TRBV13 to TRBJ2-3, with D unclear. The germline gives CDR1 PRHDT, CDR2 FYEKMQ (reference sequence). V lost 3 bases and J 2 bases, leaving 6 bases between the germline ends. This CDR3 is built from 13 residues. The DNA of the CDR3 is TGTGCCAGCAGCTTTACACCCACAGATACGCAGTATTTT. Translation: CASSFTPTDTQYF.

The V and J genes are TRBV7-2 and TRBJ2-2; D is possibly TRBD1 (6 bases). The V and J ends lost 1 base and 6 bases respectively, with 12 bases between them. The germline V gene has CDR1 SGHTA and CDR2 FQGNSA. This CDR3 has 15 residues. The DNA for the CDR3 is TGTGCCAGCAGCTTAGGCCAGGGGTGGGCCGGGGAGCTGTTTTTT. It specifies CASSLGQGWAGELFF.

The chain combines TRBV2 with TRBJ1-4, with 7 bases matching TRBD1. J was trimmed by 0 bases and V by 6 bases; bases with no gene match: 7. The CDR3 is 16 amino acids. CDR1 SNHLY and CDR2 FYNNEI come from the germline V gene. In nucleotides, the CDR3 is TGTGCCAGCAGCCTAGAGGGGACAGCAACTAATGAAAAACTGTTTTTT. It is translated as CASSLEGTATNEKLFF.

The V gene is TRBV19, the J gene TRBJ1-2; 7 nucleotides match TRBD1. The CDR3 spans 13 residues. The trim removed 6 bases at V and 2 bases at J, leaving 3 bases unmatched. Germline V gene sequence: CDR1 LNHDA, CDR2 SQIVND (reference sequence). CDR3 loop: CASRDRANYGYTF. CDR3 nucleotide sequence: TGTGCCAGTAGAGACAGGGCAAACTATGGCTACACCTTC. The full variable domain, its missing parts supplied by reference TRBV19 and TRBJ1-2, is DGGITQSPKYLFRKEGQNVTLSCEQNLNHDAMYWYRQDPGQGLRLIYYSQIVNDFQKGDIAEGYSVSREKKESFPLTVTSAQKNPTAFYLCASRDRANYGYTFGSGTRLTVV.

This clone was observed a handful of times. J is TRBJ1-6 and V is TRBV5-1; D remains unclear. V was shortened by 4 bases and J by 10 bases, with 15 bases between the two germline ends. The CDR3 covers 14 residues. Germline V gives CDR1 SGHRS, CDR2 YFSETQ. CDR3 in DNA: TGCGCCAGCAGCCGAGAGGGTTATGGCTCACCCCTCCACTTT. The encoded protein is CASSREGYGSPLHF.

This clone occurred many times. One junction end disagrees with the germline gene, perhaps due to a read error. J is TRBJ2-7 and V is TRBV7-7; TRBD1 is a possible D gene (7 bases). Germline CDR1 is SSHAT and CDR2 is FNYEAQ (reference sequence). This CDR3 region has 15 residues. The CDR3 here is CASSLAADRSYEQYF. The CDR3 coding sequence is TGTGCTAGCAGCTTAGCGGCGGACAGGTCCTACGAGCAGTACTTC.